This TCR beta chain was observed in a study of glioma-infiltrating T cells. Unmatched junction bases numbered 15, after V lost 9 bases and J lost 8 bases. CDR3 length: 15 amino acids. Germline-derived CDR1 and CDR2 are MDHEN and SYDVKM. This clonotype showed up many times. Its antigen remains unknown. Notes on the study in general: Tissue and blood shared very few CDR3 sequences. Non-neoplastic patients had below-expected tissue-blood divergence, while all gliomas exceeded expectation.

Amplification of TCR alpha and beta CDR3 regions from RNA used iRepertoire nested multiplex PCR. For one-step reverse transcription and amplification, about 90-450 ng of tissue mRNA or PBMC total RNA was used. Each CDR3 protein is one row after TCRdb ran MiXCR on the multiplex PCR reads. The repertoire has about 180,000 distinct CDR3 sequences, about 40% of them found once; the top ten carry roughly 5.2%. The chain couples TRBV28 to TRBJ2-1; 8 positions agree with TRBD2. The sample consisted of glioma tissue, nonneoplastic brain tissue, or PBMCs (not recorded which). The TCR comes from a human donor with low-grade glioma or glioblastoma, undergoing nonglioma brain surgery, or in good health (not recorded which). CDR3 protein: CASPPEAGDVDEQFF. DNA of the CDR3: TGTGCCAGTCCCCCCGAAGCGGGAGACGTTGATGAGCAGTTCTTC. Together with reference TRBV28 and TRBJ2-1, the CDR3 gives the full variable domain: DVKVTQSSRYLVKRTGEKVFLECVQDMDHENMFWYRQDPGLGLRLIYFSYDVKMKEKGDIPEGYSVSREKKERFSLILESASTNQTSMYLCASPPEAGDVDEQFFGPGTRLTVL.